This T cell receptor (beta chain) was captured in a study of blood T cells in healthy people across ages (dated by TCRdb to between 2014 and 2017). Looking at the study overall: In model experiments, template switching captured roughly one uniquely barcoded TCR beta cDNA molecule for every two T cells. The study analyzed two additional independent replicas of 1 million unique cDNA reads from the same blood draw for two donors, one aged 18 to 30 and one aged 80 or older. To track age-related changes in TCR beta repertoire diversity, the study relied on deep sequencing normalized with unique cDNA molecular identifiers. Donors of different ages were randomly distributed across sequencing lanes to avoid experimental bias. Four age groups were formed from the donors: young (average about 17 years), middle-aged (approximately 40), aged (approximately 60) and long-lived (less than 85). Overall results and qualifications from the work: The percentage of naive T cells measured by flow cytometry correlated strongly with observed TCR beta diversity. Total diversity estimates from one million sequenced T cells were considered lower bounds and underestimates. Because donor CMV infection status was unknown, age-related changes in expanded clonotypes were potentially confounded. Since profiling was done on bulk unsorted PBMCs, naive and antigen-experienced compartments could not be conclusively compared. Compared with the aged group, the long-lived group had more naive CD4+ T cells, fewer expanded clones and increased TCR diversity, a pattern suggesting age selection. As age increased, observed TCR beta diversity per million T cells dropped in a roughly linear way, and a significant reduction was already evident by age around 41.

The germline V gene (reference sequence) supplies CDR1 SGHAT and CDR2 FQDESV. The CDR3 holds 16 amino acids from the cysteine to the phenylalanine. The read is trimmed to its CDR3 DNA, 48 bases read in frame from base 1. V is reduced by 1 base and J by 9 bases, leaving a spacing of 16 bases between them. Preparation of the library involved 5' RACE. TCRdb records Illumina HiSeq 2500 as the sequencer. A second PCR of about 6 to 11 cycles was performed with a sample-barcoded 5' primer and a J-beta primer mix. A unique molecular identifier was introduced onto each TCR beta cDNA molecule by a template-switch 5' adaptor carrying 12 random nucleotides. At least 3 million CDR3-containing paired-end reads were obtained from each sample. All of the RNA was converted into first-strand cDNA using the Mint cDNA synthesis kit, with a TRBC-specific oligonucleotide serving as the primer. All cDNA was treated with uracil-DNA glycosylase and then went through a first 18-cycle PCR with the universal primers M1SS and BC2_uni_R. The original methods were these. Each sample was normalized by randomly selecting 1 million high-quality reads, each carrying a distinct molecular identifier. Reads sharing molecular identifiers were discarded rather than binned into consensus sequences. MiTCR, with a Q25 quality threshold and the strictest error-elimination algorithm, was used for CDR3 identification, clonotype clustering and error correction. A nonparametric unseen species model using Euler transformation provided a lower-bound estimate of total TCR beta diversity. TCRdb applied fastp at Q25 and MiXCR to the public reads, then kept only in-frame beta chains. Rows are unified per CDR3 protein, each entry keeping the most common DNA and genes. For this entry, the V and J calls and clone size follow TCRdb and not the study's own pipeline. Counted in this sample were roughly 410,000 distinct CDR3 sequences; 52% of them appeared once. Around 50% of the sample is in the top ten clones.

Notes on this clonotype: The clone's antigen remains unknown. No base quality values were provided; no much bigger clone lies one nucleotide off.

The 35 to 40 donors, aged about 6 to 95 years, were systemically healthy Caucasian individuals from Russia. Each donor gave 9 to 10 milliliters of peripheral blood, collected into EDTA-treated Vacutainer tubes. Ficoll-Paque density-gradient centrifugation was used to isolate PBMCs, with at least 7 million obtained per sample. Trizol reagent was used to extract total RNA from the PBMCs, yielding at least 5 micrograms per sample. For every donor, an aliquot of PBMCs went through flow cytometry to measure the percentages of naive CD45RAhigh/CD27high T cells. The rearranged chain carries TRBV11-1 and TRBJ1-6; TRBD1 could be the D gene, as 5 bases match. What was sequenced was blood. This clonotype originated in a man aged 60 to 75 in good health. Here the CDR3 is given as CASSLEGAERGSPLHF. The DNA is TGTGCCAGCAGCTTAGAAGGAGCGGAGAGGGGTTCACCCCTCCACTTT.